This TCR beta chain comes out of a study of spatial heterogeneity in lung cancer. The overall study: There were, on average, more than eight raw-read appearances for each unique TCR and UMI combination. Study-wide findings and caveats: Resection blood, more than follow-up blood, showed ubiquitous expanded tumor TCRs.

Germline values: CDR1 ENHRY, CDR2 SYGVKD. Trimming left V 0 bases short and J 0 bases short, with 12 bases between. This CDR3 has 17 amino acids. As for time point: sample taken at primary tumor resection. Whole RNA was taken from tumor, nontumor lung or frozen PBMC; it was then sequenced unsorted. Individual TCR cDNA molecules each bore their own unique molecular identifier. TCRdb recomputed calls from the 5' RACE reads with MiXCR, one row per CDR3 protein. Of roughly 36,000 distinct CDR3 sequences in the sample, approximately 6.3% were seen once. Regarding this clonotype: Its antigen is currently unknown.

The TCR originated in a male donor with early-stage non-small cell lung cancer. The rearrangement joins TRBV10-3 to TRBJ2-1, with TRBD2 as a possible D gene (6 bases). The sample consisted of PBMCs, taken at surgery. DNA of the CDR3: TGTGCCATCAGTGAGTCTACCCGGGGGAGCTCCTACAATGAGCAGTTCTTC. Protein sequence: CAISESTRGSSYNEQFF.